These 5 T cell receptor beta chains came from one sample sequenced in a study of shared clonotypes between healthy human individuals. TCRdb's copy holds only in-frame clones and misses some; the assay was immunoSEQ multiplex PCR. The data hold 550,000 to 850,000 clones, with 74% observed a single time. The sample was memory CD4+ T cells sorted from blood. The subset here: CD45RA-negative fraction. All receptors derive from a woman in her twenties or thirties in good health.

This clone was seen many times. The chain recombines TRBV11-1 with TRBJ1-2; TRBD1 aligns across 9 bases. The CDR3 sequence is 13 residues long. Trimming removed 5 bases from V and 7 bases from J; junction bases left unmatched: 5. Per germline, CDR1 SGHAT and CDR2 FQDESV (reference sequence). CDR3 loop: CASSPWDRAGYTF. CDR3 bases: TGTGCCAGCAGCCCGTGGGACAGGGCTGGCTACACCTTC.

The table lists this clone with a few counts. The chain couples TRBV18 to TRBJ2-5; possible D gene TRBD1, 5 bases. Germline values: CDR1 KGHSH, CDR2 LQKENI. This CDR3 is built from 13 residues. The V gene lost 0 bases and the J gene lost 5 bases, with 7 bases spanning the gap. The CDR3 is CASSPPKGETQYF. Written as DNA, the CDR3 is TGTGCCAGCTCACCACCTAAGGGGGAGACCCAGTACTTC. Full variable domain (missing parts from reference TRBV18 and TRBJ2-5): NAGVMQNPRHLVRRRGQEARLRCSPMKGHSHVYWYRQLPEEGLKFMVYLQKENIIDESGMPKERFSAEFPKEGPSILRIQQVVRGDSAAYFCASSPPKGETQYFGPGTRLLVL.

Worth noting for this clone: Mismatch with germline at one junction end may stem from a read error. The V and J genes are TRBV20-1 and TRBJ2-1; the D gene is possibly TRBD1 (5 bases). The CDR3 loop spans 11 amino acids. Germline CDR1 DFQATT, CDR2 SNEGSKA (reference sequence). The CDR3 spells CSAYILDRPVF. CDR3 coding DNA: TGCAGTGCCTATATCCTAGACAGACCGGTCTTC.

This clone was seen only a few times. The rearrangement links TRBV7-3 to TRBJ2-1; tentatively, D is TRBD1 (5 bases). V was clipped by 4 bases and J by 9 bases, with 7 bases between them. CDR3 length: 11 amino acids. CDR1 SGHTA and CDR2 FQGTGA come from the germline V gene. CDR3 bases: TGTGCCAGCAGCTCCCAGGGTGAGCAGTTCTTC. Amino acids: CASSSQGEQFF.

The chain links TRBV6-4 to TRBJ2-7; 9 nucleotides agree with TRBD1. V was pared by 2 bases and J by 6 bases, with 8 bases of the junction left unmatched. CDR1 MRHNA and CDR2 SNTAGT come from the germline V gene. There are 15 residues in the CDR3. In DNA form, the CDR3 reads TGTGCCAGCAGTGACCCACAGGGGGCCGGTTGCGAGCAGTACTTC. Protein product: CASSDPQGAGCEQYF.